These T cell receptor beta chains were read from a single sample in a study of identical twins. TCRdb re-analysed the 5' RACE reads in MiXCR, keeping a single row per CDR3 protein. The data show 200,000 to 300,000 distinct CDR3 sequences, with approximately 11% seen just once and roughly 3.7% held by the top ten. Another study also made use of these data, one on yellow fever vaccine responses in identical twins.

The sample taken for sequencing was memory (CD45RO+) T cells sorted from blood. All receptors come from a woman in her late teens or twenties in good health. Each CDR3 is given with its conserved first and last residue. D genes are given only for firm matches. Part of the rows lack a size; the others show once, few, many or a class for expanded clones.

CDR3nt: TGTGCCAGCAGCCAAGTCCCGGGGCTAAGTTCCCTGGTCTTC
CDR3aa: CASSQVPGLSSLVF
j_gene: TRBJ2-1
abundance: many
d_gene: -
v_gene: TRBV3-1

CDR3nt: TGTGCCAGCAGCTCAACTAGCGGGGGGGCGGCCGGGGAGCTGTTTTTT
CDR3aa: CASSSTSGGAAGELFF
j_gene: TRBJ2-2
abundance: -
d_gene: TRBD2
v_gene: TRBV9

CDR3nt: TGTGCCAGCAGACGTCGCTTAGCGGGAGACTCCTACAATGAGCAGTTCTTC
CDR3aa: CASRRRLAGDSYNEQFF
j_gene: TRBJ2-1
abundance: few
d_gene: TRBD2
v_gene: TRBV6-2/TRBV6-3

CDR3nt: TGTGCCAGCAGCGGGACAGGGGGTCGAGGGGAGACCCAGTACTTC
CDR3aa: CASSGTGGRGETQYF
j_gene: TRBJ2-5
abundance: few
d_gene: TRBD1
v_gene: TRBV7-2

CDR3nt: TGCAGTGCTAGTTCCCCCGGGTCAAGCTCCTACAATGAGCAGTTCTTC
CDR3aa: CSASSPGSSSYNEQFF
j_gene: TRBJ2-1
abundance: -
d_gene: -
v_gene: TRBV20-1

CDR3nt: TGTGCCATCACCCCTGGGGCTAACTATGGCTACACCTTC
CDR3aa: CAITPGANYGYTF
j_gene: TRBJ1-2
abundance: many
d_gene: -
v_gene: TRBV10-3

CDR3nt: TGTGCCAGCAGCTTAAAGGTTCGGGACGAGCAGTACTTC
CDR3aa: CASSLKVRDEQYF
j_gene: TRBJ2-7
abundance: many
d_gene: -
v_gene: TRBV7-3

CDR3nt: TGCAGTGCTAGAGATCTAGGGGACCACAATGAGCAGTTCTTC
CDR3aa: CSARDLGDHNEQFF
j_gene: TRBJ2-1
abundance: few
d_gene: -
v_gene: TRBV20-1

CDR3nt: TGCGCCAGCAGCTTGGTCCTCGGACAGGGTGGGGGTACGCAGTATTTT
CDR3aa: CASSLVLGQGGGTQYF
j_gene: TRBJ2-3
abundance: -
d_gene: TRBD1
v_gene: TRBV5-1

CDR3nt: TGCAGTGCTAGAGATCTGGGACAGGGGTACAATGAGCAGTTCTTC
CDR3aa: CSARDLGQGYNEQFF
j_gene: TRBJ2-1
abundance: few
d_gene: TRBD1
v_gene: TRBV20-1